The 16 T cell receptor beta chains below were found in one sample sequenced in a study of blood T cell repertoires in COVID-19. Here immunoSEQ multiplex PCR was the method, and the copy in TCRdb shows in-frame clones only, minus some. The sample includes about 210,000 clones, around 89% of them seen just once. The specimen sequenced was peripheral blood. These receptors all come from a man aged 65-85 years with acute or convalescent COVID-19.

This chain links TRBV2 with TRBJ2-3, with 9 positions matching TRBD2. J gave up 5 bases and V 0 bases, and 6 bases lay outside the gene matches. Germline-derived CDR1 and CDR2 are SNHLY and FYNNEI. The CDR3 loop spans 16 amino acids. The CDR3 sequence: CASSEAGIAGVDTQYF. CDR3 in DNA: TGTGCCAGCAGTGAAGCGGGGATAGCGGGAGTAGATACGCAGTATTTT.

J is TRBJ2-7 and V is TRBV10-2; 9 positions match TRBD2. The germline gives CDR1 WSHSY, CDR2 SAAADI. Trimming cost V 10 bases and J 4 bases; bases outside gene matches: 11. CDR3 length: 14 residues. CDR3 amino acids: CATKAGGGPYEQYF. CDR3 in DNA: TGCGCCACCAAAGCGGGGGGAGGGCCTTACGAGCAGTACTTC.

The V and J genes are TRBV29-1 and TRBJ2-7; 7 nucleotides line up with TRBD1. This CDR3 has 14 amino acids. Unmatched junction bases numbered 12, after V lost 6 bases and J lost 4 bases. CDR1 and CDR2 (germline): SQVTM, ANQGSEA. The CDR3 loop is CSVPSAQGIYEQYF. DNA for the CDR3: TGCAGCGTACCCAGTGCACAGGGGATTTACGAGCAGTACTTC.

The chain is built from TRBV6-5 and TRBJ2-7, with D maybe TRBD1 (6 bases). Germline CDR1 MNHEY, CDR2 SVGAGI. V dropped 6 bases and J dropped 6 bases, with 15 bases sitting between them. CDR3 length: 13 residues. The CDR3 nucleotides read TGTGCCAGCAGGTCGCAGGGGTTTAGCGAGCAGTACTTC. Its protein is CASRSQGFSEQYF.

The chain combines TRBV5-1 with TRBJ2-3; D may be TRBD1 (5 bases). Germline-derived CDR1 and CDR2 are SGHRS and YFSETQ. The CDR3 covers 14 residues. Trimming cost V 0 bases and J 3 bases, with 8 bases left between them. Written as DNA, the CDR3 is TGCGCCAGCAGCTTGGGGCGGACAACAGATACGCAGTATTTT. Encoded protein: CASSLGRTTDTQYF.

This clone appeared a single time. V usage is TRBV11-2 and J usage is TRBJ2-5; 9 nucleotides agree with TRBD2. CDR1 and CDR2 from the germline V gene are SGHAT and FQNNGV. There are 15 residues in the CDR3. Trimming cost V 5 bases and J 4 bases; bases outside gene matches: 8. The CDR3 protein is CASSLPGLARETQYF. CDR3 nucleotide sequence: TGTGCCAGCAGCCTTCCGGGACTAGCCAGAGAGACCCAGTACTTC.

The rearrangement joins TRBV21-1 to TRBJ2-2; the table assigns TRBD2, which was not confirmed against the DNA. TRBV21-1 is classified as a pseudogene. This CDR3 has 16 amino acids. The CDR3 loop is CASSKENRYDTGELFF. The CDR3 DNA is TGTGCCAGCAGCAAGGAGAACCGTTATGACACCGGGGAGCTGTTTTTT.

CDR3 nucleotide sequence: TGTGCCAGCAGCTTGCAGGGGGCTGGAGGCACTGAAGCTTTCTTT. Translating it yields CASSLQGAGGTEAFF. The chain is built from TRBV7-9 and TRBJ1-1; 8 bases map to TRBD1. Germline CDR1 reads SEHNR; CDR2 reads FQNEAQ (reference sequence). V lost 3 bases, J lost 4 bases, and 7 bases stayed unmatched. The CDR3 spans 15 residues. The whole variable domain, remainder taken from reference TRBV7-9 and TRBJ1-1, is DTGVSQNPRHKITKRGQNVTFRCDPISEHNRLYWYRQTLGQGPEFLTYFQNEAQLEKSRLLSDRFSAERPKGSFSTLEIQRTEQGDSAMYLCASSLQGAGGTEAFFGQGTRLTVV.

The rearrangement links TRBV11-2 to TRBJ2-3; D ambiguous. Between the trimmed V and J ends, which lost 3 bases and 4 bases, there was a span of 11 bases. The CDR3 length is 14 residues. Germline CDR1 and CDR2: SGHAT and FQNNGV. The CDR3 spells CASSLQVGSDTQYF. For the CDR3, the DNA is TGTGCCAGCAGCTTGCAAGTCGGGTCAGATACGCAGTATTTT.

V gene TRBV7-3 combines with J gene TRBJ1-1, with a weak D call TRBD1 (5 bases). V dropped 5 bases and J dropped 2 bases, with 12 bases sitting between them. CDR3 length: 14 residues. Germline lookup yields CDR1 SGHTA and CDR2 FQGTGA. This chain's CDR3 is CASSPGPLNTEAFF. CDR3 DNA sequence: TGTGCCAGCAGCCCAGGGCCCCTAAACACTGAAGCTTTCTTT.

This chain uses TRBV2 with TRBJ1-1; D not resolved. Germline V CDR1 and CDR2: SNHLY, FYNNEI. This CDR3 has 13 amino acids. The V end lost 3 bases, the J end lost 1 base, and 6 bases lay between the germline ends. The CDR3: CASSDYKNTEAFF. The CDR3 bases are TGTGCCAGCAGTGATTACAAGAACACTGAAGCTTTCTTT.

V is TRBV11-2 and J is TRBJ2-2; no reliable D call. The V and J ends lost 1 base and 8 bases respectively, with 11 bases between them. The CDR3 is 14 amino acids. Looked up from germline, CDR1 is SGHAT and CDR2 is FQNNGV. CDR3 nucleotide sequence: TGTGCCAGCAGCTTAGTTCGGTATTCAGGGGAGCTGTTTTTT. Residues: CASSLVRYSGELFF.

Here the CDR3 reads CASSQDFLHRGQFF. The CDR3 bases are TGCGCCAGCAGCCAAGATTTTCTCCACAGGGGACAGTTCTTC. The chain combines TRBV4-1 with TRBJ2-1, with 7 bases aligning to TRBD1. V shed 0 bases and J 13 bases; nucleotides not matched to a gene: 9. Germline V lookup: CDR1 MGHRA, CDR2 YSYEKL. The CDR3 has 14 amino acids.

The CDR3: CASSQDRQSSYEQYF. As DNA, the CDR3 is TGTGCCAGCAGCCAAGACCGACAGAGCTCCTACGAGCAGTACTTC. The rearrangement joins TRBV4-2 to TRBJ2-7; the D gene is possibly TRBD1 (5 bases). CDR1 and CDR2 (germline): LGHNA, YNFKEQ. The V end lost 0 bases, the J end lost 0 bases, and 9 bases lay between the germline ends. This CDR3 has 15 amino acids.

The CDR3 coding sequence is TGTGCCACCAGTGATTGGGGGGGTGTAGGAGATACGCAGTATTTT. Its translation: CATSDWGGVGDTQYF. The chain employs TRBV24-1 and TRBJ2-3, with 7 bases fitting TRBD2. The CDR3 length is 15 residues. Germline V CDR1 and CDR2: KGHDR, SFDVKD. V shed 2 bases, J shed 5 bases, and the junction held 6 bases outside the gene matches.

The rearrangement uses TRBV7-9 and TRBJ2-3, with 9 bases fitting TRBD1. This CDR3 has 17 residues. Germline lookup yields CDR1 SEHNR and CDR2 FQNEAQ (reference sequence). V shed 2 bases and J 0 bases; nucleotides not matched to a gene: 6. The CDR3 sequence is CASSLSQGALSTDTQYF. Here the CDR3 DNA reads TGTGCCAGCAGCTTATCACAGGGGGCTCTAAGCACAGATACGCAGTATTTT.